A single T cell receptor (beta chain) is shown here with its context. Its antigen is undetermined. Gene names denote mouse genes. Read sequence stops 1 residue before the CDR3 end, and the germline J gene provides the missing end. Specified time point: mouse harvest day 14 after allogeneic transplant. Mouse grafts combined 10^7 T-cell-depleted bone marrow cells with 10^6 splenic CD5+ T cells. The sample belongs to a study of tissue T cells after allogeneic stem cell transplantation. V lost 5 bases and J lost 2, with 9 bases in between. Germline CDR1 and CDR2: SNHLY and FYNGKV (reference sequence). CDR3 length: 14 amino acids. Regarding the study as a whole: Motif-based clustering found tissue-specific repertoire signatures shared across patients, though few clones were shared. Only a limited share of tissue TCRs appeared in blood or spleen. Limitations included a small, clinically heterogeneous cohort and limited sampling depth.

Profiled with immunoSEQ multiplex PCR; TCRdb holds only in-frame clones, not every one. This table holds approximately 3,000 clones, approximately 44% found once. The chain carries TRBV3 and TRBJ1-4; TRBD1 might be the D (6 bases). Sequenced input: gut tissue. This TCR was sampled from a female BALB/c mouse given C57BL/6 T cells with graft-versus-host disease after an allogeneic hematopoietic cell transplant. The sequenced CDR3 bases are TGTGCCAGCAGCCGCGGGACATCCAACGAAAGATTATTT. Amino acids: CASSRGTSNERLF. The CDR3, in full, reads CASSRGTSNERLFF.